Below, 2 T cell receptor beta chains from the same sample are listed, as sequenced in a study of CD8+CD57+ T cells in acquired aplastic anemia. Researchers used genomic DNA as the template to profile TCR beta VDJ and CDR3. TCRdb independently ran MiXCR on the reads; one entry per CDR3 protein. Seen here are roughly 250,000 distinct CDR3 sequences, more than 45% observed once, and the top ten hold over 7.5%. Patients chosen for sequencing had CD8+CD57+ cells that had expanded, as shown by flow cytometry. Source material: sorted CD4+, CD8+, or CD8+CD57+ T cells (not recorded which) from PBMCs. Receptors originate from a human donor with aplastic anemia.

Only a few counts were recorded for this clonotype. The chain couples TRBV7-6 to TRBJ2-7; D tentatively reads TRBD1 or TRBD2 (6 bases each). Germline V gene lookup returns CDR1 SGHVS and CDR2 FNYEAQ. This CDR3 spans 13 amino acids. Trimming took off 2 bases at V and 4 bases at J, with 9 bases between the two ends. This CDR3 is CASSLQGGYEQYF. CDR3 coding DNA: TGTGCCAGCAGCTTACAAGGGGGGTACGAGCAGTACTTC.

This clonotype was counted ten times or more. The rearrangement joins TRBV7-9 to TRBJ2-7, with TRBD1 matching over 7 bases. The CDR3 is 15 amino acids. Germline CDR1 and CDR2: SEHNR and FQNEAQ (reference sequence). V gave up 1 base and J gave up 0 bases; unmatched junction bases: 3. The CDR3 here is CASSLGTGSSYEQYF. CDR3 in DNA: TGTGCCAGCAGCTTAGGGACAGGAAGCTCCTACGAGCAGTACTTC.